This TCR beta chain was sequenced in a study of blood T cell repertoires in COVID-19. Study details: Nucleic acid was either cDNA or gDNA, and it came from T cells, B-cell-depleted T cells, or PBMCs.

In the authors' workflow: Researchers report that nucleated cell counts were estimated from reference gene primer amplification. Assay: immunoSEQ multiplex PCR; the TCRdb copy retains only in-frame clones and omits some. For V, J and clone size, that table is used; D and trimming come from the DNA. The sample lists about 220,000 clones; more than 75% were seen once. The V end lost 5 bases, the J end lost 4 bases, and 14 bases lay between the germline ends. The CDR3 sequence is 14 residues long. Per germline, CDR1 SEHNR and CDR2 FQNEAQ (reference sequence). The chain combines TRBV7-9 with TRBJ1-1; weak D call: TRBD1 (5 bases). This receptor was obtained from a human donor in a cohort sampled during active COVID-19. Material: peripheral blood. CDR3 in DNA: TGTGCCAGCAGCAATGCAGGGTCGGGCACTGAAGCTTTCTTT. Protein product: CASSNAGSGTEAFF.